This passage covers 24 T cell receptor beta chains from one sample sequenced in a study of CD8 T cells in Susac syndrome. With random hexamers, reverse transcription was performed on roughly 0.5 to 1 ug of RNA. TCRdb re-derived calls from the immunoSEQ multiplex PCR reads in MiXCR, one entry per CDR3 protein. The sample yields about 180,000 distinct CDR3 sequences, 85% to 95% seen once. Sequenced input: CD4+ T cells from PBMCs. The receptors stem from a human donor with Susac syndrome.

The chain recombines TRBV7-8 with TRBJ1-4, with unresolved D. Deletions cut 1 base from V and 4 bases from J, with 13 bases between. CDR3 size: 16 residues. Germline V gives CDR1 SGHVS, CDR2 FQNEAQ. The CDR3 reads CASSLGESGLNEKLFF. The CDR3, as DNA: TGTGCCAGCAGCTTAGGGGAATCAGGACTTAATGAAAAACTGTTTTTT.

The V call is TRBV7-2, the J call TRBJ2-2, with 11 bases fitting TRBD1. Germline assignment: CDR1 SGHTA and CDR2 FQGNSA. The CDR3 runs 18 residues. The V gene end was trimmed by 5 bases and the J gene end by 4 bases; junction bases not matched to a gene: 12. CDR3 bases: TGTGCCAGCAGCCCCCGAGGACAGGGGGCATTCGGCACCGGGGAGCTGTTTTTT. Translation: CASSPRGQGAFGTGELFF.

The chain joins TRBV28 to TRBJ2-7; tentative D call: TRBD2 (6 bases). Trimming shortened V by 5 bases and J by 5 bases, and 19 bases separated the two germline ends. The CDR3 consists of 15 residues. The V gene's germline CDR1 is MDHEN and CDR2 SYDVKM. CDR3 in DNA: TGTGCCAGCAGTGCGCCACGGGACTCCCAGGACGAGCAGTACTTC. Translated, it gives CASSAPRDSQDEQYF.

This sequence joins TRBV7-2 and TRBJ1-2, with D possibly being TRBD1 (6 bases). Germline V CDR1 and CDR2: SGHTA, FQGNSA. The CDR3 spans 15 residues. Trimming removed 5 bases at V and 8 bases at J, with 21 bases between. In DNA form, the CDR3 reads TGTGCCAGCAGCCTCCCTCTCAGGGGAAGCGGGGGCTACACCTTC. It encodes CASSLPLRGSGGYTF.

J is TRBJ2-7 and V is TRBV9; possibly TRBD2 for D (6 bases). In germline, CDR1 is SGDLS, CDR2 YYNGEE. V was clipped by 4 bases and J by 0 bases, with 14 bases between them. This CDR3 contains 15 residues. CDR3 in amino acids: CASSRGGDFSYEQYF. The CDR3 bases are TGTGCCAGCAGCAGGGGTGGGGACTTCTCCTACGAGCAGTACTTC. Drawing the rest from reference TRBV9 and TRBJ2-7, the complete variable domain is DSGVTQTPKHLITATGQRVTLRCSPRSGDLSVYWYQQSLDQGLQFLIQYYNGEERAKGNILERFSAQQFPDLHSELNLSSLELGDSALYFCASSRGGDFSYEQYFGPGTRLTVT.

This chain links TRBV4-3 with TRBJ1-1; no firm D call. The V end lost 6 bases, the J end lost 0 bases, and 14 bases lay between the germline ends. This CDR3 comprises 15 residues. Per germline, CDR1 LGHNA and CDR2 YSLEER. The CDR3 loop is CASSPARDMNTEAFF. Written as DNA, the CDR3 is TGCGCCAGCAGTCCCGCTCGCGACATGAACACTGAAGCTTTCTTT.

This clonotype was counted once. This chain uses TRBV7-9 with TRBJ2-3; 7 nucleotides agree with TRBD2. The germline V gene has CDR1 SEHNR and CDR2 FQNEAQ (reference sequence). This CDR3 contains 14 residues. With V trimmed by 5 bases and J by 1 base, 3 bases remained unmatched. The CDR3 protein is CASSQSGGTDTQYF. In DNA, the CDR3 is TGTGCCAGCAGCCAAAGCGGGGGCACAGATACGCAGTATTTT.

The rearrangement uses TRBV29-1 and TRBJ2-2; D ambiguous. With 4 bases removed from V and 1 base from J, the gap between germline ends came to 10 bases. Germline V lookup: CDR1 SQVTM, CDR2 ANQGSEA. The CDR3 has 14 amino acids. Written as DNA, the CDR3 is TGCAGCGTTGCCGCGGAACTGAACACCGGGGAGCTGTTTTTT. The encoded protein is CSVAAELNTGELFF.

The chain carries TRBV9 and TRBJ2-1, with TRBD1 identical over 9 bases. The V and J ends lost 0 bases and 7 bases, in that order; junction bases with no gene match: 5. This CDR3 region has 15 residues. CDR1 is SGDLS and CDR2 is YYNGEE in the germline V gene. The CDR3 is CASSVGRQGENEQFF. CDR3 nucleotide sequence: TGTGCCAGCAGCGTAGGTAGACAGGGGGAGAATGAGCAGTTCTTC.

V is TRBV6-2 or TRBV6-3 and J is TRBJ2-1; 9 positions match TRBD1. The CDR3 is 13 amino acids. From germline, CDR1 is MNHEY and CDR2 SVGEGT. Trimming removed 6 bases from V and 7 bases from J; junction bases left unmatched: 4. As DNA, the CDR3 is TGTGCCAGCAGAAGGACAGGGGCGAATGAGCAGTTCTTC. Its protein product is CASRRTGANEQFF.

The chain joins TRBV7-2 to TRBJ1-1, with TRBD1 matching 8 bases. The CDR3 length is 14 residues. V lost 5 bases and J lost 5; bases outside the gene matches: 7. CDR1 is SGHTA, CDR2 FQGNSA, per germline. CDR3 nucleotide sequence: TGTGCCAGCAGCCCTCGGGACAGGTCGACTGAAGCTTTCTTT. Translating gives CASSPRDRSTEAFF.

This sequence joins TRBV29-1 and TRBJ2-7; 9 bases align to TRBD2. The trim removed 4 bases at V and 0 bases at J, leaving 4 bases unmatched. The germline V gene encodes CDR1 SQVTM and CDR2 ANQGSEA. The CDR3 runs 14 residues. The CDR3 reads CSVGGRANSYEQYF. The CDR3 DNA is TGCAGCGTTGGCGGGAGGGCCAACTCCTACGAGCAGTACTTC.

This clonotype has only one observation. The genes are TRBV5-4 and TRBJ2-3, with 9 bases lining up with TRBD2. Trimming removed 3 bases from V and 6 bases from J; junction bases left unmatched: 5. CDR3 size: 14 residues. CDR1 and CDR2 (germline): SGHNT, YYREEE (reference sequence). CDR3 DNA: TGTGCCAGCAGCTCAGCGGGGGGTATCGATACGCAGTATTTT. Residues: CASSSAGGIDTQYF.

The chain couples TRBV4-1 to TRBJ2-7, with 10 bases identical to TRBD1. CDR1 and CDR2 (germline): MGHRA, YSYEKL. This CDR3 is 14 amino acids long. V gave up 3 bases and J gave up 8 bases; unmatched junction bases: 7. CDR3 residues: CASSHPGTGAQQYF. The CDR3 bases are TGCGCCAGCAGCCACCCCGGGACAGGGGCTCAGCAGTACTTC.

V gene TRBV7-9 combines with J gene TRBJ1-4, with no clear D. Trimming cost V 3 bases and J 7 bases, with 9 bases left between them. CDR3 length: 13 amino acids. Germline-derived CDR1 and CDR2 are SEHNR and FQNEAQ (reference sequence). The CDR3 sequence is CASSFDTFEKLFF. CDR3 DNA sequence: TGTGCCAGCAGCTTTGACACATTTGAAAAACTGTTTTTT.

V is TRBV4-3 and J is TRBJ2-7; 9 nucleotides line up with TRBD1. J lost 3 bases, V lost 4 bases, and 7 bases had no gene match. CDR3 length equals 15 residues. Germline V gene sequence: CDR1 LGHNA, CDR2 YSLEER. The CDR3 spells CASSLSGQGGYEQYF. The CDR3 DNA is TGCGCCAGCAGCCTCTCGGGACAGGGAGGCTACGAGCAGTACTTC.

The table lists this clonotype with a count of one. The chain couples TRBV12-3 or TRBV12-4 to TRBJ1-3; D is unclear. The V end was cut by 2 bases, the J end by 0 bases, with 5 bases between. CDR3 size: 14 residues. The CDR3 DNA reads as TGTGCCAGCAGTTTACTGGGCTCTGGAAACACCATATATTTT. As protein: CASSLLGSGNTIYF.

CDR3 sequence (DNA): TGTGCCAGCAGTGGGGATCAGGGCCCTCCGGGTACGCAGTATTTT. Translating gives CASSGDQGPPGTQYF. The chain employs TRBV2 and TRBJ2-3; possibly TRBD1 for D (5 bases). V was shortened by 4 bases and J by 8 bases, with 19 bases between the two germline ends. The CDR3 contains 15 residues. Germline V gene sequence: CDR1 SNHLY, CDR2 FYNNEI. The variable domain in full, with the rest retrieved from reference TRBV2 and TRBJ2-3, is EPEVTQTPSHQVTQMGQEVILRCVPISNHLYFYWYRQILGQKVEFLVSFYNNEISEKSEIFDDQFSVERPDGSNFTLKIRSTKLEDSAMYFCASSGDQGPPGTQYFGPGTRLTVL.

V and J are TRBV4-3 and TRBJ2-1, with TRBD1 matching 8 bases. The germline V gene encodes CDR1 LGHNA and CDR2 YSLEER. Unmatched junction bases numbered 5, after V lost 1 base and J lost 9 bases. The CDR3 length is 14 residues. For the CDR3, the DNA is TGCGCCAGCAGCCAAGTATCAGGGGGCCGTGAGCAGTTCTTC. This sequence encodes CASSQVSGGREQFF.

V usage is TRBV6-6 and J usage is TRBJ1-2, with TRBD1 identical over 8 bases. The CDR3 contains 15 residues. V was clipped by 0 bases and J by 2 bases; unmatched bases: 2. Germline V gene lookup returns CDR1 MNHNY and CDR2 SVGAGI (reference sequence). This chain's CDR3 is CASSYSDRANYGYTF. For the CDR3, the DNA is TGTGCCAGCAGTTACTCGGACAGGGCCAACTATGGCTACACCTTC.

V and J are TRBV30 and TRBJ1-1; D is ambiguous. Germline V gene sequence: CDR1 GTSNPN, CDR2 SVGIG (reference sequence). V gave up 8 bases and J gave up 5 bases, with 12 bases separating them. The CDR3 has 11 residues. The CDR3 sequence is CARGLGTEAFF. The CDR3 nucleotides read TGTGCCCGCGGTTTGGGGACTGAAGCTTTCTTT.

This chain's CDR3 is CASNERQGGLSGANVLTF. The CDR3 DNA reads TGTGCCAGCAACGAGAGACAGGGAGGGCTCTCTGGGGCCAACGTCCTGACTTTC. This sequence joins TRBV19 and TRBJ2-6; D is tentatively TRBD1 or TRBD2 (7 bases each). The V gene's germline CDR1 is LNHDA and CDR2 SQIVND (reference sequence). The germline V and J ends were trimmed by 9 bases and 0 bases, with 21 bases remaining between them. This CDR3 contains 18 residues.

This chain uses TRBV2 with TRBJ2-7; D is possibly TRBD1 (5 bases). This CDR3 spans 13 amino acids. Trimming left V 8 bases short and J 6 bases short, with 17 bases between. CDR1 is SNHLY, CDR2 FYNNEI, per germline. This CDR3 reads CASLGPGYFEQYF. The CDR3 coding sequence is TGTGCCAGCTTGGGGCCTGGTTACTTCGAGCAGTACTTC.

The CDR3 DNA sequence: TGCGCCAGCAGCCAAGAGGGGACAGGGCGTGAAAAACTGTTTTTT. As protein: CASSQEGTGREKLFF. J is TRBJ1-4 and V is TRBV4-3; 9 bases are shared with TRBD1. Germline V gives CDR1 LGHNA, CDR2 YSLEER. The V and J ends lost 0 bases and 7 bases, in that order; junction bases with no gene match: 3. The CDR3 extends over 15 amino acids.